This T cell receptor (beta chain) was identified in a study of cytomegalovirus exposure and HLA in healthy donors. In the study overall: A preliminary data release comprised roughly 85 million unique TCRs obtained from HLA-typed donors.

Germline V gives CDR1 LNHNV, CDR2 YYDKDF (reference sequence). The length of the CDR3 is 14 residues. Study-wide results and caveats: Sequencing likely produced, as an artifact, a cluster of highly shared sequence variants. For presence/absence analyses, sequencing depth was assumed to be roughly uniform across donors.

This clone was seen a few times. The target antigen is unknown. 13 Jbeta primers and 60 Vbeta primers were used for the PCR. Sequenced by immunoSEQ multiplex PCR; TCRdb stores in-frame clones only, minus some. This table has about 160,000 clones, 65% to 80% appearing once. Sequencing was performed on PBMCs. This rearrangement joins TRBV15 to TRBJ2-5, with 7 bases that match TRBD2. The J call may be mistaken, given a closer DNA end match to TRBJ2-7. This TCR was sampled from a female donor in good health and CMV-seronegative. The DNA of the CDR3 is TGTGCCACCAGCAGGCTAGCGGTACCCTACGAGCAGTACTTC. Translated: CATSRLAVPYEQYF.